The T cell receptor (beta chain) under discussion was sequenced for a study of shared clonotypes between healthy human individuals. As to this clone: Its antigen is unidentified.

It was at deep level that the assay was run. Once extracted for a subset, genomic DNA was divided evenly among several immunoSEQ plates. The DNA input per sorted-subset replicate PCR was about 180 ng, corresponding to some 30,000 T cell genomes. Profiling relied on immunoSEQ multiplex PCR, and the TCRdb table lists in-frame clones only, not all of them. The sample holds over a million clones; 65% to 75% are singletons and the top ten take about 1.5%. Study-wide points: In several donors, approximately 5% of naive CD4 clonotypes appeared in common.

Germline CDR1 is MDHEN and CDR2 is SYDVKM. V lost 6 bases and J 6 bases, leaving 21 bases between the germline ends. This CDR3 is built from 15 residues. The gene calls are TRBV28 and TRBJ2-7, with D hard to call. The receptor was isolated from a man aged 18 to 29 in good health. Material for sequencing was memory CD4+ T cells sorted from blood. The subset is: CD45RA-negative fraction. In nucleotides, the CDR3 is TGTGCCAGCAGACTTTTCCCCCCCAGGCGCAGCGAGCAGTACTTC. Translation: CASRLFPPRRSEQYF.